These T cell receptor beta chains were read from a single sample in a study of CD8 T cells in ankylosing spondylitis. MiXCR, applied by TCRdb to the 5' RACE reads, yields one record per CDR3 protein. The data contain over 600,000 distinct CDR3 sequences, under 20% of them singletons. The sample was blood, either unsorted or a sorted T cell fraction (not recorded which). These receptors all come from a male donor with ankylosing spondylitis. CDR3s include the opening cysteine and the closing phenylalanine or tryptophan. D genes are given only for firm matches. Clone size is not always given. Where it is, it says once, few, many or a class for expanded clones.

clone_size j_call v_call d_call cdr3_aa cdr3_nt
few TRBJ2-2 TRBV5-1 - CASSLAPNPGELFF TGCGCCAGCAGCTTGGCTCCCAATCCCGGGGAGCTGTTTTTT
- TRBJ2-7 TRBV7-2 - CASSLAPGVTYEQYF TGTGCCAGCAGCTTAGCCCCGGGGGTGACCTACGAGCAGTACTTC
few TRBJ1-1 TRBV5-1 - CASRAGAGDEAEAFF TGCGCCAGCAGGGCGGGCGCAGGGGATGAAGCTGAAGCTTTCTTT
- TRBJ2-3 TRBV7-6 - CASSLGQGTGTQYF TGTGCCAGCAGCTTAGGGCAGGGAACAGGGACGCAGTATTTT
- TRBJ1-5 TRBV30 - CAWSVSSQPQHF TGTGCCTGGAGTGTCTCATCTCAGCCCCAGCATTTT
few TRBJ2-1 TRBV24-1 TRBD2 CAIQERGPAEQFF TGTGCCATCCAGGAGCGGGGCCCCGCCGAGCAGTTCTTC
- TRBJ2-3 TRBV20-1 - CSATIPGRSTDTQYF TGCAGTGCTACTATCCCGGGACGGAGCACAGATACGCAGTATTTT
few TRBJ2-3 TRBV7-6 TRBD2 CASSSSGLAEATDTQYF TGTGCCAGCAGCTCCTCAGGACTAGCGGAGGCCACAGATACGCAGTATTTT
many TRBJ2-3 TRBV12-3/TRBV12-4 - CASSPEMDTQYF TGTGCCAGCAGTCCGGAAATGGATACGCAGTATTTT
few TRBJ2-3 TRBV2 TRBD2 CASSDWTSGTDTQYF TGTGCCAGCAGTGACTGGACTAGCGGCACAGATACGCAGTATTTT